These T cell receptor beta chains were read from a single sample in a study of blood T cell repertoires in COVID-19. Method: immunoSEQ multiplex PCR; TCRdb's copy keeps in-frame clones and lacks some. The profile shows around 140,000 clones, roughly 90% of them singletons. The sequenced sample was peripheral blood. These receptors all come from a woman between 45 and 65 years old with acute or convalescent COVID-19. Both conserved end residues are part of each CDR3. The D gene is left open where the match is weak. Not all rows give a size; the values are once, few, many and, for expanded clones, a class.

D	length	J	V	size	CDR3	DNA
TRBD2	17	TRBJ2-6	TRBV28	few	CASSLASGVRGANVLTF	TGTGCCAGCAGTTTGGCTAGCGGGGTCAGGGGGGCCAACGTCCTGACTTTC
.	12	TRBJ1-2	TRBV30	.	CAWTGGNYGYTF	TGTGCCTGGACCGGCGGGAACTATGGCTACACCTTC
.	15	TRBJ1-1	TRBV5-1	.	CASSLNRGMNTEAFF	TGCGCCAGCAGCTTGAACAGAGGGATGAACACTGAAGCTTTCTTT
.	14	TRBJ2-7	TRBV24-1	.	CATSDLRGPYEQYF	TGTGCCACCAGTGATTTAAGGGGCCCCTACGAGCAGTACTTC
TRBD1	16	TRBJ1-1	TRBV5-1	.	CASRRGQGSMNTEAFF	TGCGCCAGCAGGAGGGGACAGGGGTCCATGAACACTGAAGCTTTCTTT
TRBD1	16	TRBJ1-2	TRBV18	.	CASSPGQGAARYGYTF	TGTGCCAGCTCACCAGGACAGGGGGCTGCTAGGTATGGCTACACCTTC
.	14	TRBJ1-2	TRBV6-5	once	CASSQSGGAYGYTF	TGTGCCAGCAGCCAAAGCGGGGGGGCTTATGGCTACACCTTC
.	15	TRBJ2-7	TRBV5-1	.	CASSLLGRSPYEQYF	TGCGCCAGCAGCTTGCTCGGGAGAAGCCCCTACGAGCAGTACTTC
TRBD2	16	TRBJ2-7	TRBV6-1	.	CASSDAGGPSSYEQYF	TGTGCCAGCAGTGACGCGGGGGGCCCGAGCTCCTACGAGCAGTACTTC
.	14	TRBJ2-1	TRBV18	.	CASSLNPPQDEQFF	TGTGCCAGCTCACTCAACCCCCCACAGGATGAGCAGTTCTTC
.	12	TRBJ2-7	TRBV30	.	CAWAIGSYEQYF	TGTGCCTGGGCTATCGGGTCCTACGAGCAGTACTTC
.	11	TRBJ2-1	TRBV15	few	CATSREQGWFF	TGTGCCACCAGCAGAGAACAGGGTTGGTTCTTC
.	15	TRBJ2-7	TRBV27	.	CASSLKVGAGGKQYF	TGTGCCAGCAGTTTAAAAGTGGGCGCTGGGGGGAAGCAGTACTTC
.	13	TRBJ2-7	TRBV20-1	.	CSASHRRGDEQYF	TGCAGTGCTAGTCACAGGAGGGGAGACGAGCAGTACTTC
.	10	TRBJ1-2	TRBV20-1	once	CSATGNLYTF	TGCAGTGCTACAGGGAACCTGTACACCTTC
TRBD2	15	TRBJ2-5	TRBV9	.	CASSPRTSAEETQYF	TGTGCCAGCAGCCCCCGGACTAGCGCCGAAGAGACCCAGTACTTC
.	14	TRBJ2-1	TRBV19	.	CASSIGAGLTEQFF	TGTGCCAGTAGTATAGGAGCAGGGCTTACTGAGCAGTTCTTC
.	16	TRBJ1-4	TRBV7-9	.	CASSPQSSGFGEKLFF	TGTGCCAGCAGCCCCCAAAGTTCAGGATTTGGGGAAAAACTGTTTTTT
.	14	TRBJ1-3	TRBV3-1/TRBV3-2	.	CASSQRTQGNTIYF	TGTGCCAGCAGCCAACGTACACAAGGAAACACCATATATTTT
TRBD1	13	TRBJ1-2	TRBV19	.	CASGQQGATGYTF	TGTGCCAGTGGTCAACAGGGGGCTACTGGCTACACCTTC
.	14	TRBJ2-3	TRBV7-8	.	CASSLAQFTDTQYF	TGTGCCAGCAGCTTAGCGCAGTTCACAGATACGCAGTATTTT
.	15	TRBJ2-2	TRBV28	.	CASSFSGGDTGELFF	TGTGCCAGCAGTTTCTCGGGGGGCGACACCGGGGAGCTGTTTTTT
.	14	TRBJ2-5	TRBV19	.	CASSAQTGEGTQYF	TGTGCCAGTAGTGCCCAGACGGGGGAAGGGACCCAGTACTTC
.	15	TRBJ1-4	TRBV7-8	.	CASSPSGGSEEKLFF	TGTGCCAGCAGCCCGTCGGGGGGATCCGAGGAAAAACTGTTTTTT
.	12	TRBJ1-5	TRBV11-2	.	CASSQGNQPQHF	TGTGCCAGCAGTCAGGGGAATCAGCCCCAGCATTTT
.	16	TRBJ1-6	TRBV5-1	.	CASSGAGGGNNSPLHF	TGCGCCAGCAGCGGGGCCGGGGGAGGGAATAATTCACCCCTCCACTTT
TRBD1	15	TRBJ2-1	TRBV6-5	.	CASSYSGQGTNEQFF	TGTGCCAGCAGTTACTCAGGACAGGGAACCAATGAGCAGTTCTTC
TRBD2	13	TRBJ2-3	TRBV5-1	.	CATSGRAPDTQYF	TGCGCCACCAGCGGGAGGGCGCCAGATACGCAGTATTTT
TRBD1	16	TRBJ2-1	TRBV6-6	.	CASSSRDRGLYNEQFF	TGTGCCAGCAGTTCCAGGGACAGGGGGCTTTACAATGAGCAGTTCTTC
.	17	TRBJ2-1	TRBV7-3	.	CASSLRGGLAEYNEQFF	TGTGCCAGCAGCTTAAGGGGTGGGCTAGCCGAATACAATGAGCAGTTCTTC
.	15	TRBJ1-2	TRBV7-9	.	CASSPYEATSYGYTF	TGTGCCAGCAGCCCGTATGAGGCTACTAGCTATGGCTACACCTTC
.	13	TRBJ1-1	TRBV10-1	.	CASRASGGGVAFF	TGCGCCAGCCGGGCATCGGGGGGCGGTGTGGCTTTCTTT
.	13	TRBJ2-5	TRBV2	.	CASSPQGVETQYF	TGTGCCAGCAGTCCCCAGGGTGTAGAGACCCAGTACTTC
TRBD2	17	TRBJ2-3	TRBV18	.	CASSPGTSGGAADTQYF	TGTGCCAGCTCTCCTGGGACTAGCGGGGGGGCCGCAGATACGCAGTATTTT
TRBD1	15	TRBJ2-7	TRBV24-1	.	CATSDSGTGGDEQYF	TGTGCCACCAGTGATTCCGGGACAGGGGGGGACGAGCAGTACTTC
TRBD1	15	TRBJ2-5	TRBV11-2	.	CASTRDRGLQETQYF	TGTGCCAGCACCCGTGACAGGGGGCTTCAAGAGACCCAGTACTTC
.	12	TRBJ2-7	TRBV6-2/TRBV6-3	.	CASSYGGAWGYF	TGTGCCAGCAGTTACGGAGGAGCCTGGGGTTACTTC
.	16	TRBJ1-5	TRBV28	.	CASSSGLGGSNQPQHF	TGTGCCAGCAGTTCCGGACTCGGTGGGAGCAATCAGCCCCAGCATTTT
.	16	TRBJ2-2	TRBV10-3	few	CAISDVLGIAGGELFF	TGTGCCATCAGTGATGTACTCGGGATAGCCGGCGGGGAGCTGTTTTTT
TRBD1	13	TRBJ1-1	TRBV10-3	.	CAISGTGNTEAFF	TGTGCCATCAGTGGGACAGGGAACACTGAAGCTTTCTTT
TRBD2	16	TRBJ2-3	TRBV7-3	.	CASSLNPSGNADTQYF	TGTGCCAGCAGCTTGAACCCTAGCGGGAACGCAGATACGCAGTATTTT
.	15	TRBJ2-1	TRBV7-3	.	CASSTQPTRSNEQFF	TGTGCCAGCAGCACCCAGCCGACTAGAAGTAATGAGCAGTTCTTC
TRBD1	13	TRBJ2-7	TRBV14	.	CASSQYRGNEQYF	TGTGCCAGCAGCCAATACAGGGGAAACGAGCAGTACTTC
TRBD2	16	TRBJ2-3	TRBV28	.	CASSLTRGGWIDTQYF	TGTGCCAGCAGTTTAACCCGGGGAGGGTGGATAGATACGCAGTATTTT
TRBD2	16	TRBJ2-1	TRBV27	.	CASRPQLASGFDEQFF	TGTGCCAGCAGGCCTCAACTAGCGAGCGGATTCGATGAGCAGTTCTTC
.	14	TRBJ2-3	TRBV4-1	.	CASSLRRSTDTQYF	TGCGCCAGCAGCCTCCGGAGGAGCACAGATACGCAGTATTTT
TRBD1	15	TRBJ2-3	TRBV2	.	CASSGDRVTADTQYF	TGTGCCAGCAGTGGGGACAGGGTCACTGCAGATACGCAGTATTTT
.	11	TRBJ1-1	TRBV12-3/TRBV12-4	.	CASSYRAEAFF	TGTGCCAGCAGTTACAGGGCTGAAGCTTTCTTT
.	14	TRBJ1-5	TRBV7-2	.	CASSQSGRYQPQHF	TGTGCCAGCAGTCAAAGTGGCAGGTATCAGCCCCAGCATTTT
TRBD1	16	TRBJ1-2	TRBV27	.	CASSFSGTEFRYGYTF	TGTGCCAGCAGTTTTTCCGGGACAGAGTTTCGATATGGCTACACCTTC